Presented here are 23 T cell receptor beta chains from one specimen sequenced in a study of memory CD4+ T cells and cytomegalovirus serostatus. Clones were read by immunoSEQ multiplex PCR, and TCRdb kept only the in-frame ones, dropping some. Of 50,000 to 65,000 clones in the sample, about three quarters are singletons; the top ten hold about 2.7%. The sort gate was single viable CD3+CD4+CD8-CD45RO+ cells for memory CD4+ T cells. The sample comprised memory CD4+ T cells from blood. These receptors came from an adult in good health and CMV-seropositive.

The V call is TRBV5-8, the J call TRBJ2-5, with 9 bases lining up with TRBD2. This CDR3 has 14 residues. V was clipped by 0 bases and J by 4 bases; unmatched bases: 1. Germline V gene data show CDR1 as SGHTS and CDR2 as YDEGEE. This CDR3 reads CASSLGSGRETQYF. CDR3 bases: TGTGCCAGCAGCTTGGGTAGCGGGAGAGAGACCCAGTACTTC.

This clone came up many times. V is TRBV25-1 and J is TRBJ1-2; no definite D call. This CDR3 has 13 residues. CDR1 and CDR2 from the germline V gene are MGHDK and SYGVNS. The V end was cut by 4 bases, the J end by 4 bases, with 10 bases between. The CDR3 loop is CASSASRSYGYTF. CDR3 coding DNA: TGTGCCAGCAGTGCCTCCCGAAGCTATGGCTACACCTTC.

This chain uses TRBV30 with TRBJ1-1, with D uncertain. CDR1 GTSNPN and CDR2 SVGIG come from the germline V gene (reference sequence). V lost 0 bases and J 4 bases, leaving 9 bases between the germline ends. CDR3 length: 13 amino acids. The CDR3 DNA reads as TGTGCCTGGAGTGTTTTGATAGGCACTGAAGCTTTCTTT. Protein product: CAWSVLIGTEAFF.

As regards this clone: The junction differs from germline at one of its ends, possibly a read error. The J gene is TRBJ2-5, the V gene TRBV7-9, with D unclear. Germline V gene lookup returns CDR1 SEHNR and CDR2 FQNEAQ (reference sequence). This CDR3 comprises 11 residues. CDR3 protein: CANSPGETQYF. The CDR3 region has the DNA TGTGCCAACAGCCCTGGGGAGACCCAGTACTTC.

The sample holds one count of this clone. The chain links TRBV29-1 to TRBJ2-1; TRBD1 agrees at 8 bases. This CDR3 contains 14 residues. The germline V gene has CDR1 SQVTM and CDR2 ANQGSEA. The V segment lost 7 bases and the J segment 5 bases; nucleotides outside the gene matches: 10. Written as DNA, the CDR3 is TGCAGCGGGGCCAGGGGGCGGAACAACAATGAGCAGTTCTTC. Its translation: CSGARGRNNNEQFF.

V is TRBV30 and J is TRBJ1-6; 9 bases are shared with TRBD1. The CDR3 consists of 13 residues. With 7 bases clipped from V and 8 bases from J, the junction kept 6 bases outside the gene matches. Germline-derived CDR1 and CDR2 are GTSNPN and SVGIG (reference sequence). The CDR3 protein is CASGRTGDSPLHF. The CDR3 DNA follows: TGTGCCTCGGGGCGGACAGGGGATTCACCCCTCCACTTT.

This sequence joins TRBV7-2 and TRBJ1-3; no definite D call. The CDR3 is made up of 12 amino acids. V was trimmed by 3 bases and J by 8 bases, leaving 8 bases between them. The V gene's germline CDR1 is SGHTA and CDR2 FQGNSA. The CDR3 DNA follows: TGTGCCAGCAGCTTCTCTGAGGACACCATATATTTT. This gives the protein CASSFSEDTIYF.

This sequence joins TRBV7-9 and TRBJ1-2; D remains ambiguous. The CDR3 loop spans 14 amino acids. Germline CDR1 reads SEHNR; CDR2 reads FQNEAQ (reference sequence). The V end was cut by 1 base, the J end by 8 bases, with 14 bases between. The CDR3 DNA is TGTGCCAGCAGCTTAGGAGGGTCAAGGCGGGGCTACACCTTC. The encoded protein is CASSLGGSRRGYTF.

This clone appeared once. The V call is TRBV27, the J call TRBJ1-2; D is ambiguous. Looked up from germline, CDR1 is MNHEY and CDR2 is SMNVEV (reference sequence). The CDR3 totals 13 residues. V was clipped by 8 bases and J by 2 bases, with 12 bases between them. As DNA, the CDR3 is TGTGCCAGCGCCCGAGGCCAGAACTATGGCTACACCTTC. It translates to CASARGQNYGYTF.

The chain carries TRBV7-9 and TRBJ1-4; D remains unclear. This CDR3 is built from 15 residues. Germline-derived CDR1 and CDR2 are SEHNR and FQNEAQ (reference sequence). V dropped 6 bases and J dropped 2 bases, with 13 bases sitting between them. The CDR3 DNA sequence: TGTGCCAGCAGGCAAAGCCTGGGGACTAATGAAAAACTGTTTTTT. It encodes CASRQSLGTNEKLFF.

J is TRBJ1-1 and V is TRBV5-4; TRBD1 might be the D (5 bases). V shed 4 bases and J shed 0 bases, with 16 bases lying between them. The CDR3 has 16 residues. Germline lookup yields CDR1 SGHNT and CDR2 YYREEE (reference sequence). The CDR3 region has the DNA TGTGCCAGCAGCACCGGGACGTACTCTATGAACACTGAAGCTTTCTTT. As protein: CASSTGTYSMNTEAFF.

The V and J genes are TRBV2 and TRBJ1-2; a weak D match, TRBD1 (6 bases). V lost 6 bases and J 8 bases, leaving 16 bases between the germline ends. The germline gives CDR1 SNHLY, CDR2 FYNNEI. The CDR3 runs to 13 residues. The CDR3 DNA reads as TGTGCCAGCAGCTACAAACAGGGCCACGGCTACACCTTC. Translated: CASSYKQGHGYTF.

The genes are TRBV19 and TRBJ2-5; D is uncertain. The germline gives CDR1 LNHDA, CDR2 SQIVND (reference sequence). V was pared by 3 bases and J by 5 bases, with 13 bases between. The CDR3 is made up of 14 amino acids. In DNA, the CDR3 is TGTGCCAGTAGTATTGGATTTGGGGTGGAGACCCAGTACTTC. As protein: CASSIGFGVETQYF.

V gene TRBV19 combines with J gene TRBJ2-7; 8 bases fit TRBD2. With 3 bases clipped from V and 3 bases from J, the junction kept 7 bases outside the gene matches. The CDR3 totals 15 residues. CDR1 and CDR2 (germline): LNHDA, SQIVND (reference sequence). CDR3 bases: TGTGCCAGTAGTATGGAAGCGGGAGTGGGCTACGAGCAGTACGTC. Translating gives CASSMEAGVGYEQYV.

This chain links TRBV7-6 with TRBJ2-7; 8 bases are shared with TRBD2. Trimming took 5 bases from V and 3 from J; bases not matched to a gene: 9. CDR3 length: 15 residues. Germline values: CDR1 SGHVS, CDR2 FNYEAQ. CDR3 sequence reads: CASSRGAGGNYEQYF. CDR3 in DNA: TGTGCCAGCAGCAGAGGGGCGGGAGGTAACTACGAGCAGTACTTC.

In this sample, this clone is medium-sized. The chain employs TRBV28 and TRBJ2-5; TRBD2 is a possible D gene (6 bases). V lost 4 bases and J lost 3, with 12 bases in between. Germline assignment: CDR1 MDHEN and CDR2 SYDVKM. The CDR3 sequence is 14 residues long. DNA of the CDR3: TGTGCCAGCAGTTCCGGGACTTTGAAAGAGACCCAGTACTTC. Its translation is CASSSGTLKETQYF.

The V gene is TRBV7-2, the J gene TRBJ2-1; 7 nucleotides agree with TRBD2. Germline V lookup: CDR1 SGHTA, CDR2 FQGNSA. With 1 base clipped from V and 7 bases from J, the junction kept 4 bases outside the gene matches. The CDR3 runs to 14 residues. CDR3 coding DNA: TGTGCCAGCAGCTTAGTGGCGGGAGAGAATGAGCAGTTCTTC. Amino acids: CASSLVAGENEQFF.

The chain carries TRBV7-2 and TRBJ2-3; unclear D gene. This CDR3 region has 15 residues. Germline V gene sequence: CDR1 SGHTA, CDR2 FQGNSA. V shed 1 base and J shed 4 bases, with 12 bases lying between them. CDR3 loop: CASSLGTAGADTQYF. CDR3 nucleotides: TGTGCCAGCAGCTTAGGAACGGCTGGGGCAGATACGCAGTATTTT.

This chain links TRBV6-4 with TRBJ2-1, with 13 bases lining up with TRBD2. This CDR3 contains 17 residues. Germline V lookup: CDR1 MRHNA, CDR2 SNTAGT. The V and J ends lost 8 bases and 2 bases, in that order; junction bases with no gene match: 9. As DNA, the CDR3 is TGTGCCAGCGCTATGACTAGCGGGAGGCCCCCCTACAATGAGCAGTTCTTC. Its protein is CASAMTSGRPPYNEQFF.

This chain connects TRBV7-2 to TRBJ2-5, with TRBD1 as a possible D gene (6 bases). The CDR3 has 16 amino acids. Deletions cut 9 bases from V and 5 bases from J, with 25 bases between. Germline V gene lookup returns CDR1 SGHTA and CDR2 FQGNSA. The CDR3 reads CASNAGMGGQGETQYF. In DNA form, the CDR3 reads TGTGCCAGTAACGCCGGGATGGGCGGCCAGGGGGAGACCCAGTACTTC.

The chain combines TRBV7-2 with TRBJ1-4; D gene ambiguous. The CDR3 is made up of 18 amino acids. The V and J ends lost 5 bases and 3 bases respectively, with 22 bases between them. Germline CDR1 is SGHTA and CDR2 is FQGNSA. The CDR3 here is CASSPLPTNQWSNEKLFF. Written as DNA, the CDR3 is TGTGCCAGCAGCCCCCTTCCCACAAATCAGTGGTCTAATGAAAAACTGTTTTTT. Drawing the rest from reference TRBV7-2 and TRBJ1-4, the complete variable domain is GAGVSQSPSNKVTEKGKDVELRCDPISGHTALYWYRQSLGQGLEFLIYFQGNSAPDKSGLPSDRFSAERTGGSVSTLTIQRTQQEDSAVYLCASSPLPTNQWSNEKLFFGSGTQLSVL.

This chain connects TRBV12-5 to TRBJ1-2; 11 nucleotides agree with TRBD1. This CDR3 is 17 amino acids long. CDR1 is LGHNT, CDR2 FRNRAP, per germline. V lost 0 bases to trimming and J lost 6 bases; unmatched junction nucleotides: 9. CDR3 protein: CASGLVLWDRGNDGYTF. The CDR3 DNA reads TGTGCTAGTGGTTTGGTTCTCTGGGACAGGGGGAATGATGGCTACACCTTC. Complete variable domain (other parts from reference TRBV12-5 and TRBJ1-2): DARVTQTPRHKVTEMGQEVTMRCQPILGHNTVFWYRQTMMQGLELLAYFRNRAPLDDSGMPKDRFSAEMPDATLATLKIQPSEPRDSAVYFCASGLVLWDRGNDGYTFGSGTRLTVV.

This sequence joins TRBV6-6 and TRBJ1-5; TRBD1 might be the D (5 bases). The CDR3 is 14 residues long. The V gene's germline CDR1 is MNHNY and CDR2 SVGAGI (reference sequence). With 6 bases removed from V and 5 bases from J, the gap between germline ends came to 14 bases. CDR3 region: CASSPIGDHQPQHF. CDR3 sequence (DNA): TGTGCCAGCAGCCCCATAGGGGACCATCAGCCCCAGCATTTT.